These 10 T cell receptor beta chains share one sample of origin, sequenced in a study of beta chain features in type 1 diabetes. As every portion of the isolated RNA was reverse transcribed, the sequencing read expressed TCRB transcripts. Libraries were prepared by immunoSEQ multiplex PCR; TCRdb keeps only in-frame clonotypes and omits some of them. The sample shows a few hundred thousand clones, 25% to 30% of them seen only once. The material sequenced was central memory CD4+ T cells from blood. These receptors came from a man aged 25-40 years in good health.

This clone was seen only a few times. This chain links TRBV28 with TRBJ2-5, with 7 nucleotides matching TRBD2. J lost 1 base, V lost 6 bases, and 8 bases had no gene match. The CDR3 covers 15 residues. Germline CDR1 MDHEN, CDR2 SYDVKM. CDR3 in DNA: TGTGCCAGCAGCGCCTCTGGACTAGTCCAAGAGACCCAGTACTTC. Protein product: CASSASGLVQETQYF.

There are a few counts of this clone. This CDR3 is CASSDGLGNIQYF. DNA for the CDR3: TGCGCCAGCAGTGATGGATTAGGGAACATTCAGTACTTC. V usage is TRBV10-1 and J usage is TRBJ2-4; the D is unclear. The V end was cut by 3 bases, the J end by 7 bases, with 10 bases between. Germline assignment: CDR1 WNHNN and CDR2 SYGVQD (reference sequence). The CDR3 loop spans 13 amino acids.

The chain joins TRBV4-2 to TRBJ2-7; tentatively, D is TRBD2 (5 bases). The V end lost 0 bases, the J end lost 3 bases, and 9 bases lay between the germline ends. Germline CDR1 LGHNA, CDR2 YNFKEQ. This CDR3 region has 14 residues. CDR3 sequence (DNA): TGTGCCAGCAGCCAAGATAAGGACTTCTACGAGCAGTACTTC. Its translation is CASSQDKDFYEQYF.

This clone has more than one count but fewer than ten. The J gene is TRBJ2-2, the V gene TRBV5-1; 8 bases map to TRBD2. Germline V gene sequence: CDR1 SGHRS, CDR2 YFSETQ. Germline trimming cut 5 bases from V and 6 bases from J; bases unmatched to any gene: 12. The CDR3 is 16 residues long. The CDR3 DNA follows: TGCGCCAGCAGGCCTAGCGCGGGGGGACGAGCCGGGGAGCTGTTTTTT. It translates to CASRPSAGGRAGELFF. Drawing the rest from reference TRBV5-1 and TRBJ2-2, the complete variable domain is KAGVTQTPRYLIKTRGQQVTLSCSPISGHRSVSWYQQTPGQGLQFLFEYFSETQRNKGNFPGRFSGRQFSNSRSEMNVSTLELGDSALYLCASRPSAGGRAGELFFGEGSRLTVL.

The chain uses TRBV5-1 and TRBJ1-1; D is unresolved. Germline CDR1 reads SGHRS; CDR2 reads YFSETQ. V dropped 0 bases and J dropped 1 base, with 4 bases sitting between them. The CDR3 contains 13 residues. CDR3 region: CASSLESNTEAFF. CDR3 coding DNA: TGCGCCAGCAGCTTGGAATCGAACACTGAAGCTTTCTTT.

This clone was recorded a few times. The chain carries TRBV4-3 and TRBJ2-1; D remains unclear. Germline V gives CDR1 LGHNA, CDR2 YSLEER. CDR3 size: 14 residues. The germline V and J ends were trimmed by 0 bases and 8 bases, with 11 bases remaining between them. The CDR3 DNA follows: TGCGCCAGCAGCCAAGACACAGCTACTGATGAGCAGTTCTTC. This encodes CASSQDTATDEQFF.

The CDR3 loop reads CASSLGRLAGNQETQYF. CDR3 bases: TGTGCCAGCAGCTTAGGACGACTAGCGGGCAATCAAGAGACCCAGTACTTC. This chain links TRBV7-7 with TRBJ2-5; 10 bases fit TRBD2. The CDR3 runs 17 residues. Germline V CDR1 and CDR2: SSHAT, FNYEAQ (reference sequence). Unmatched junction bases numbered 7, after V lost 1 base and J lost 2 bases.

This clone occurred a few times. The V call is TRBV10-3, the J call TRBJ1-5, with no clear D. Trimming cost V 7 bases and J 6 bases, with 13 bases left between them. This CDR3 comprises 13 residues. Germline V CDR1 and CDR2: ENHRY, SYGVKD. The CDR3 sequence is CAINQDSSQPQHF. CDR3 DNA sequence: TGTGCCATCAATCAGGACTCGTCTCAGCCCCAGCATTTT.

The chain links TRBV7-2 to TRBJ2-5, with D tentatively TRBD2 (6 bases). The CDR3 is made up of 16 amino acids. Germline V gives CDR1 SGHTA, CDR2 FQGNSA. V dropped 0 bases and J dropped 7 bases, with 18 bases sitting between them. The CDR3 sequence is CASSLALSGPEGTQYF. The DNA of the CDR3 is TGTGCCAGCAGCTTAGCTCTTAGCGGACCCGAAGGGACCCAGTACTTC.

The J gene is TRBJ2-1, the V gene TRBV7-2, with D unclear. CDR1 SGHTA and CDR2 FQGNSA come from the germline V gene. The CDR3 consists of 13 residues. V was shortened by 0 bases and J by 9 bases, with 9 bases between the two germline ends. CDR3 loop: CASSLAHSGEQFF. CDR3 DNA sequence: TGTGCCAGCAGCTTAGCGCACTCGGGTGAGCAGTTCTTC.